This T cell receptor (beta chain) was sequenced in a study of shared clonotypes between healthy human individuals. Looking at the study overall: Researchers assigned three CD4 naive, three CD4 memory, two CD8 naive and one CD8 memory plate to each donor.

The CDR3 is 16 amino acids. CDR1 and CDR2 (germline): MNHEY, SVGAGI. V dropped 0 bases and J dropped 4; count of bases not matched to a gene: 8. Each subset's genomic DNA was split evenly across several immunoSEQ plates. The sorted-subset replicate PCRs were given around 200 ng DNA, which is about 30,000 T cell genomes. Clones were read by immunoSEQ multiplex PCR, and TCRdb kept only the in-frame ones, dropping some. The sample has hundreds of thousands of clones, around four fifths seen once. It was into CD45RA+ naive and CD45RA-negative memory subsets that the CD4+ cells were split. Source material: memory CD4+ T cells sorted from blood. Regarding subset: CD45RA-negative fraction. This TCR came from a young woman in good health. This chain uses TRBV6-5 with TRBJ1-2, with 7 bases aligning to TRBD1. CDR3 nucleotides: TGTGCCAGCAGTTACTCGGAACGGGGGACAGCCTATGGCTACACCTTC. This encodes CASSYSERGTAYGYTF.